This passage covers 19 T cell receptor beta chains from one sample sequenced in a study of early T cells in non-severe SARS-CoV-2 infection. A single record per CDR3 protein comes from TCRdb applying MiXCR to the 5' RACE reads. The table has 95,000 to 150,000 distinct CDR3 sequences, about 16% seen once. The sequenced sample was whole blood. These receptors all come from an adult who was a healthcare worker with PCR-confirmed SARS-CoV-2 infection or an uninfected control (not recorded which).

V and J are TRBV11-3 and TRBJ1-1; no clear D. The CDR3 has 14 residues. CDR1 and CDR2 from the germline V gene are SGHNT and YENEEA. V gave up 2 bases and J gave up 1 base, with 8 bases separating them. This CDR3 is CASSLSAQNTEAFF. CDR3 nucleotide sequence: TGTGCCAGCAGCTTATCGGCACAGAACACTGAAGCTTTCTTT.

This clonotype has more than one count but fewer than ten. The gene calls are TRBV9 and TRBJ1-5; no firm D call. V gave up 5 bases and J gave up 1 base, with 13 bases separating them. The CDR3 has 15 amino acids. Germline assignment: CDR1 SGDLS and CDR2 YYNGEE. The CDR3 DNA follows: TGTGCCAGCAGTTCGACGGGAGGGAGCAATCAGCCCCAGCATTTT. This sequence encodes CASSSTGGSNQPQHF.

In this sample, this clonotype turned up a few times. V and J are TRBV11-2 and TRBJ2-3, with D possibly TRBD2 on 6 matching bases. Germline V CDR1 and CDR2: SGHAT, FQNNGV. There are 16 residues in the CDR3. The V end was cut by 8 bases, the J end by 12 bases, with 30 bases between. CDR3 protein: CASLRLRAGRTLPQYF. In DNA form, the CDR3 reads TGTGCCAGCCTTAGATTAAGGGCCGGGAGAACCCTTCCCCAGTATTTT.

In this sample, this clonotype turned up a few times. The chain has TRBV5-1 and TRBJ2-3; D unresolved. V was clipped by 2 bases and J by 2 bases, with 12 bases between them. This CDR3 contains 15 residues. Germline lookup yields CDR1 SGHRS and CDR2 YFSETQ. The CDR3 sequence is CASSFGATATDTQYF. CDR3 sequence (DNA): TGCGCCAGCAGCTTTGGTGCTACCGCCACAGATACGCAGTATTTT.

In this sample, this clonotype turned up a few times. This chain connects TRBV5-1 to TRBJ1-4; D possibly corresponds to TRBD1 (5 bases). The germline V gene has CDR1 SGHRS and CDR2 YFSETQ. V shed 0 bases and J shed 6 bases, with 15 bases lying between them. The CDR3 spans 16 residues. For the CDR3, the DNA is TGCGCCAGCAGCTTGGGGATGGGGCAGAAGCATGAAAAACTGTTTTTT. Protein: CASSLGMGQKHEKLFF. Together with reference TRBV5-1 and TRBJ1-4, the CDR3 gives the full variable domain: KAGVTQTPRYLIKTRGQQVTLSCSPISGHRSVSWYQQTPGQGLQFLFEYFSETQRNKGNFPGRFSGRQFSNSRSEMNVSTLELGDSALYLCASSLGMGQKHEKLFFGSGTQLSVL.

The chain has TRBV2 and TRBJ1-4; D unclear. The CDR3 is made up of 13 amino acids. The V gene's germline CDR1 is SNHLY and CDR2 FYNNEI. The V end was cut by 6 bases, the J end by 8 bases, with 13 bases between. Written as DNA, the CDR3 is TGTGCCAGCAGGCAATTTGGGAAGGAAAAACTGTTTTTT. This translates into CASRQFGKEKLFF.

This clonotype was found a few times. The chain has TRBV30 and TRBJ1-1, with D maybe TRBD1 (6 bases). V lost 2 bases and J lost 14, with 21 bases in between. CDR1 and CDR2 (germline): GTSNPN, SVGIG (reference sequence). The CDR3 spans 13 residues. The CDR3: CAWSRGRLPSGFF. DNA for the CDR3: TGTGCCTGGAGTAGGGGGAGGCTCCCGTCGGGATTCTTT.

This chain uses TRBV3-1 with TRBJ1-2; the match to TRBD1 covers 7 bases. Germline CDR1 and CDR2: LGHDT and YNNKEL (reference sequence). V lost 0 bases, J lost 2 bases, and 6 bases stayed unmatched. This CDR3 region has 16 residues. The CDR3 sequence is CASSQDRPDRNYGYTF. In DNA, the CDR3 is TGTGCCAGCAGCCAAGATCGACCGGACAGGAACTATGGCTACACCTTC.

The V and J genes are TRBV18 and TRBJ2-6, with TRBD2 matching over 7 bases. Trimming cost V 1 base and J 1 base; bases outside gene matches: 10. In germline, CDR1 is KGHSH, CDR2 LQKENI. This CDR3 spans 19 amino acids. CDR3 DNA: TGTGCCAGCTCACCACGGGGCGGGGGTCCTCCTTCTGGGGCCAACGTCCTGACTTTC. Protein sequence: CASSPRGGGPPSGANVLTF.

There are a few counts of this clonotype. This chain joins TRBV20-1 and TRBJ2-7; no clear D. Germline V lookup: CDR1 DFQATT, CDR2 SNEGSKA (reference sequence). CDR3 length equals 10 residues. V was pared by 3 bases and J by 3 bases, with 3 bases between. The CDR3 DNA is TGCAGTGCTAGGGGCTACGAGCAGTACTTC. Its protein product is CSARGYEQYF.

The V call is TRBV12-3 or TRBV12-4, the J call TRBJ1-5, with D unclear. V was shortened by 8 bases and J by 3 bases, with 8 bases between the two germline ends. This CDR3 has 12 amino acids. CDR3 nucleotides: TGTGCCAGCGCCCTCAACAATCAGCCCCAGCATTTT. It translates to CASALNNQPQHF.

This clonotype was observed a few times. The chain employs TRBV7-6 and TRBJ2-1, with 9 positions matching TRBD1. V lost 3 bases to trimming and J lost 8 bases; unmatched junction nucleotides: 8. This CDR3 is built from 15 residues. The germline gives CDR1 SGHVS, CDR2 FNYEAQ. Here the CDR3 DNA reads TGTGCCAGCAGCTTTGCGGGACAGGGTCTTTATGAGCAGTTCTTC. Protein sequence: CASSFAGQGLYEQFF.

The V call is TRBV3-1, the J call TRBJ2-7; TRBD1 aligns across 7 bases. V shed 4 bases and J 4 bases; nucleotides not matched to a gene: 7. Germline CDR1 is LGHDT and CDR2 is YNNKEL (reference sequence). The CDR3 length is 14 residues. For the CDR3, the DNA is TGTGCCAGCAGCCCAAGCGGCAGGGGGTACGAGCAGTACTTC. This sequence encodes CASSPSGRGYEQYF.

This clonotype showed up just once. The CDR3 is CASSPGQHEQYF. CDR3 DNA: TGTGCCAGCAGTCCGGGGCAGCACGAGCAGTACTTC. The chain joins TRBV12-3 or TRBV12-4 to TRBJ2-7, with D possibly called TRBD1 or TRBD2 (5 bases each). The V end was cut by 5 bases, the J end by 5 bases, with 10 bases between. The CDR3 consists of 12 residues.

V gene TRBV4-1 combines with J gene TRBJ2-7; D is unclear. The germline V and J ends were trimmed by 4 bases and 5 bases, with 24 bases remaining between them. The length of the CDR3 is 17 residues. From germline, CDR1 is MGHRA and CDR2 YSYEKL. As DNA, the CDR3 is TGCGCCAGCAGCCGCACAATACCGACCCCCGGTTCCAACGAGCAGTACTTC. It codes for CASSRTIPTPGSNEQYF.

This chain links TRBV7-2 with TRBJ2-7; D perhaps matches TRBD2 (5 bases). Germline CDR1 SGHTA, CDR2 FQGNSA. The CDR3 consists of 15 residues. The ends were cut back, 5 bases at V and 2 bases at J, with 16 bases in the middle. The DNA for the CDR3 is TGTGCCAGCAGCCCCACTGCGGGTTTCACCTACGAGCAGTACTTC. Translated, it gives CASSPTAGFTYEQYF.

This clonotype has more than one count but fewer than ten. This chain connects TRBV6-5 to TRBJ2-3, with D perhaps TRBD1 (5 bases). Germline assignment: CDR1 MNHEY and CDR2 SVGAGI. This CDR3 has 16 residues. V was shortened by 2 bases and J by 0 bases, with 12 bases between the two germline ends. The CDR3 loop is CASSYTLTVSTDTQYF. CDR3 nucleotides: TGTGCCAGCAGTTACACTCTGACAGTTAGCACAGATACGCAGTATTTT.

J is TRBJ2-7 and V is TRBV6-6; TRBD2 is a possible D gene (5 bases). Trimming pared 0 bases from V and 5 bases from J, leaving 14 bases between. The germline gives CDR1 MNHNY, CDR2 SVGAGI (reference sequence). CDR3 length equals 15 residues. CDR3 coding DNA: TGTGCCAGCAGTTACTCGGCGGGTATGCGGGACGAGCAGTACTTC. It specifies CASSYSAGMRDEQYF.

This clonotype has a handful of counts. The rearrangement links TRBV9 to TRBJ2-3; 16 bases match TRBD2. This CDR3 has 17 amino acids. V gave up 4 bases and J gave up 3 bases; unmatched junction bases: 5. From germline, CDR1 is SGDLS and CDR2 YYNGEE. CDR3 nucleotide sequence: TGTGCCAGCAGCCCGGGACTAGCGGGGGGGATGACAGATACGCAGTATTTT. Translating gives CASSPGLAGGMTDTQYF.